This TCR beta chain appears in the sequencing data of a study of blood T cell repertoires in COVID-19. Original data processing: Amplifying reference gene primers gave estimates of nucleated cell counts. The protocol was immunoSEQ multiplex PCR, while the TCRdb copy is restricted to in-frame clones and leaves out a portion. That table supplies the V and J calls and clone size; D and trimming were determined from the DNA. Of hundreds of thousands of clones in the sample, about 83% are singletons; the top ten hold around 5.8%. Across 24 US areas, participants ranged in age from 18 to 89 years. Cohorts were based on clinical histories the participants reported. Two consecutive negative NP/OP PCR tests, clearance, or resolved symptoms defined Cohort 3 recovery. The receptor was isolated from a woman aged 40-49 years who had recovered from COVID-19. The sample taken for sequencing was PBMCs or T cells enriched from blood (not recorded which).

Here the CDR3 reads CASSMTGLTEAFF. Written as DNA, the CDR3 is TGTGCCAGCAGTATGACAGGGCTCACTGAAGCTTTCTTT. The J gene is TRBJ1-1, the V gene TRBV28, with 7 bases lining up with TRBD1. The germline V gene has CDR1 MDHEN and CDR2 SYDVKM. The CDR3 sequence is 13 residues long. With 5 bases clipped from V and 4 bases from J, the junction kept 4 bases outside the gene matches.